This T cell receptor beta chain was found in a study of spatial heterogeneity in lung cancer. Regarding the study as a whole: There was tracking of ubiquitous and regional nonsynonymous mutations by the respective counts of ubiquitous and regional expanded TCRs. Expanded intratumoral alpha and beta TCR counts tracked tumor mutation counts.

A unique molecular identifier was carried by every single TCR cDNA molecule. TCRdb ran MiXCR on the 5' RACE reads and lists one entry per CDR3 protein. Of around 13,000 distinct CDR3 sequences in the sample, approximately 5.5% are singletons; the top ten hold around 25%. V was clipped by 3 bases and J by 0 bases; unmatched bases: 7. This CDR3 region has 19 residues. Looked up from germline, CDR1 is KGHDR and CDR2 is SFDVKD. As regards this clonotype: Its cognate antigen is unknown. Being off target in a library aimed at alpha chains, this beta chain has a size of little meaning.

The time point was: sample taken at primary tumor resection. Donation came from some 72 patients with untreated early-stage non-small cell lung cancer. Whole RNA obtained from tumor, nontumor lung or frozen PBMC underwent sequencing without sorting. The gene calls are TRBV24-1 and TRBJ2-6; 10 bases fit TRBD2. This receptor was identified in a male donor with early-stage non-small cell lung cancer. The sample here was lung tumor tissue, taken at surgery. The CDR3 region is CATSDPGLAESSGANVLTF. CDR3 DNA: TGTGCCACCAGTGATCCCGGACTAGCGGAGAGCTCTGGGGCCAACGTCCTGACTTTC.